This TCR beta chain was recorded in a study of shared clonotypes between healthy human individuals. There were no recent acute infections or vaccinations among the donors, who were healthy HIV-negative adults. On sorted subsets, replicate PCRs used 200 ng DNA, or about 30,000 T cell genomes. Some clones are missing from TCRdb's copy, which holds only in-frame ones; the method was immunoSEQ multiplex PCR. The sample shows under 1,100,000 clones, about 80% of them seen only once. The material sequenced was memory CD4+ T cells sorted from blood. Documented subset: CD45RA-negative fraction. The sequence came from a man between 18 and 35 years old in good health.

The CDR3 coding sequence is TGTGCCACCGCCTTTGACAGGTCCGCTATGGGCTACACCTTC. Translation: CATAFDRSAMGYTF. This chain uses TRBV10-3 with TRBJ1-2, with TRBD1 as a possible D gene (6 bases). V was clipped by 10 bases and J by 8 bases, with 23 bases between them. Per the germline V gene, CDR1 is ENHRY and CDR2 is SYGVKD. The CDR3 extends over 14 amino acids.